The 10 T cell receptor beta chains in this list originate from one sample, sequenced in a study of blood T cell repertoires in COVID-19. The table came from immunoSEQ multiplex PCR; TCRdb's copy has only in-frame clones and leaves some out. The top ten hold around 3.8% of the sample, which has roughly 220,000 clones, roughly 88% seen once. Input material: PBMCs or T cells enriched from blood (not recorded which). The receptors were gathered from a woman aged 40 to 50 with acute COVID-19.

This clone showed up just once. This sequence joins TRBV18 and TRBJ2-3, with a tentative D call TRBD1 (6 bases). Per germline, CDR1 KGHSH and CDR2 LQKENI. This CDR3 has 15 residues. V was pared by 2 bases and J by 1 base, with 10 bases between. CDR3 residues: CASSPVSGGTDTQYF. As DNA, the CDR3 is TGTGCCAGCTCACCAGTTTCAGGGGGCACAGATACGCAGTATTTT. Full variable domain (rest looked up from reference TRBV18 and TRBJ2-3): NAGVMQNPRHLVRRRGQEARLRCSPMKGHSHVYWYRQLPEEGLKFMVYLQKENIIDESGMPKERFSAEFPKEGPSILRIQQVVRGDSAAYFCASSPVSGGTDTQYFGPGTRLTVL.

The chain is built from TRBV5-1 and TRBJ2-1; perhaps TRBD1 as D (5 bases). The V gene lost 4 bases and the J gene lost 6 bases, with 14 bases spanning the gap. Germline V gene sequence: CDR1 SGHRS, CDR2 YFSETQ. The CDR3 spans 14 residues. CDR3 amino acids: CASSHRRTLNEQFF. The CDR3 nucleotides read TGCGCCAGCAGCCACCGCCGGACACTCAATGAGCAGTTCTTC.

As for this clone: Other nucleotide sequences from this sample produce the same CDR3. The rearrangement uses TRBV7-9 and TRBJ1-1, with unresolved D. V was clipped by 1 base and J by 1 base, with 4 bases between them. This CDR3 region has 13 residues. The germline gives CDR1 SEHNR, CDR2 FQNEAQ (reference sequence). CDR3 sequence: CASSLGQNTEAFF. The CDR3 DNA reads TGTGCCAGCAGCTTAGGGCAGAACACTGAAGCTTTCTTT.

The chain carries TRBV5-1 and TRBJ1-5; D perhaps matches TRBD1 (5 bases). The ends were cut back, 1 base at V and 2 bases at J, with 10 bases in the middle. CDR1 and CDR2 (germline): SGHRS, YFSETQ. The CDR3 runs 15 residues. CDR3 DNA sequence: TGCGCCAGCAGCTTGAGGGGTGGGGGCAATCAGCCCCAGCATTTT. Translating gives CASSLRGGGNQPQHF.

The CDR3 DNA reads TGTGCCAGCAGCTTAGCGCGGGGGGTCGCGGATTCACCCCTCCACTTT. Protein sequence: CASSLARGVADSPLHF. The chain carries TRBV7-2 and TRBJ1-6; D perhaps matches TRBD1 (5 bases). The germline V gene has CDR1 SGHTA and CDR2 FQGNSA. The CDR3 is 16 residues long. Trimming removed 0 bases from V and 8 bases from J, with 14 bases in between.

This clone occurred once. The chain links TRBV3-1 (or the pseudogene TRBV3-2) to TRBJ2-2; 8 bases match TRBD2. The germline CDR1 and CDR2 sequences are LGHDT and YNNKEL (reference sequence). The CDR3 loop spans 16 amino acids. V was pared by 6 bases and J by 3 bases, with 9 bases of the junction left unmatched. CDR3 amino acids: CASRSGGELYTGELFF. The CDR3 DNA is TGTGCCAGCAGATCGGGGGGGGAGCTTTACACCGGGGAGCTGTTTTTT.

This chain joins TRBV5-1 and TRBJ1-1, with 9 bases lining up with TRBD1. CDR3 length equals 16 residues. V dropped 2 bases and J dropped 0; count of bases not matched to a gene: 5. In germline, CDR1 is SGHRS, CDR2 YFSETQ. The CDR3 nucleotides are TGCGCCAGCAGCTTCGGACAGGGGTCTATGAACACTGAAGCTTTCTTT. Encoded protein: CASSFGQGSMNTEAFF.

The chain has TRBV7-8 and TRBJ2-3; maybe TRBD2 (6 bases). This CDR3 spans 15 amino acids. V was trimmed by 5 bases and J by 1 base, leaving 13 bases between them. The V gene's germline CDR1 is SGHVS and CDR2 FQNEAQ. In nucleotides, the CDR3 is TGTGCCAGCAGCCGGGACTCTCACGGCACAGATACGCAGTATTTT. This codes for CASSRDSHGTDTQYF.

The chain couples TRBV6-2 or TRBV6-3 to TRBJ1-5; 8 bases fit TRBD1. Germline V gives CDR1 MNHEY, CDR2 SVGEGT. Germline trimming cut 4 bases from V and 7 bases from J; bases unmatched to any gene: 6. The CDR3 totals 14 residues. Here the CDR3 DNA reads TGTGCCAGCAGTTCCATTGGACAGGGACAGCCCCAGCATTTT. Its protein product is CASSSIGQGQPQHF.

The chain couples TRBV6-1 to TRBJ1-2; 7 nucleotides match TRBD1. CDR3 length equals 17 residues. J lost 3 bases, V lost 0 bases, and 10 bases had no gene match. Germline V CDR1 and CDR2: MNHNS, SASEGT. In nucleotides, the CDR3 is TGTGCCAGCAGTGAAGCAATTAAGACAGGGCTTTACTATGGCTACACCTTC. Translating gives CASSEAIKTGLYYGYTF.